This TCR beta chain was captured in a study of immune characterization of retroperitoneal liposarcoma. V dropped 6 bases and J dropped 13 bases, with 25 bases sitting between them. Germline CDR1 and CDR2: MNHNS and SASEGT. The CDR3 runs 15 residues. TCRdb passed the PCR reads through MiXCR, listing each CDR3 protein once. This sample has 8,500 to 13,000 distinct CDR3 sequences, with 27% found just once. This clonotype was obtained from a male donor with retroperitoneal liposarcoma. Sequenced: tumor tissue. The chain couples TRBV6-1 to TRBJ2-4; maybe TRBD1 (6 bases). The CDR3 loop reads CASRLDSVLTNEQYF. The CDR3 nucleotides read TGTGCCAGCAGGCTGGACAGTGTCCTAACCAATGAGCAGTACTTC.